The source of this T cell receptor beta chain is a study of cytomegalovirus exposure and HLA in healthy donors. Trimming cost V 4 bases and J 4 bases; bases outside gene matches: 6. The germline V gene has CDR1 SGHDT and CDR2 YYEEEE. The CDR3 runs to 15 residues. The method was immunoSEQ multiplex PCR; TCRdb's version includes in-frame clones alone and lacks a portion of them. This sample has roughly 300,000 clones, with about nine tenths found just once. This clone was picked up a small number of times. The rearrangement joins TRBV5-6 to TRBJ2-2, with TRBD2 matching 8 bases. Sequenced: PBMCs. The receptor's source is a woman aged 18-29 years in good health and CMV-seronegative. The CDR3 region is CASSPLAGSTGELFF. The CDR3, as DNA: TGTGCCAGCAGCCCCTTAGCGGGGTCCACCGGGGAGCTGTTTTTT.